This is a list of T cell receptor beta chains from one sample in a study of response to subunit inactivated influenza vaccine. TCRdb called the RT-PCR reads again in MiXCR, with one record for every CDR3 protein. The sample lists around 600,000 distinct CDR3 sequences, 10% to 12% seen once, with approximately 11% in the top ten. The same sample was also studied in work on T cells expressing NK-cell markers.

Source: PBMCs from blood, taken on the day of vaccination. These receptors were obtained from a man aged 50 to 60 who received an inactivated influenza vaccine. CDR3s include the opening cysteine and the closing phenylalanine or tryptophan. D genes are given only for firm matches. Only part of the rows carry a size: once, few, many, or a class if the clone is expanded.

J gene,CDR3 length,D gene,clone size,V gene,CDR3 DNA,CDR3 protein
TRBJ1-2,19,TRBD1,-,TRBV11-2,TGTGCCAGCAGCCCTAGTCAGGGGGCAATCGTCCTCAGTCTCTATGGCTACACCTTC,CASSPSQGAIVLSLYGYTF
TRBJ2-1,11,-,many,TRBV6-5,TGTGCCACTTCTATCCGGGGTGAGCAGTTCTTC,CATSIRGEQFF
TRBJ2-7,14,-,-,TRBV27,TGTGCCAGCAGTTTACAAGTCCGAGACTACGAGCAGTACTTC,CASSLQVRDYEQYF
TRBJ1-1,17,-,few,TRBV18,TGTGCCAGCTCACTCTATCCTTTACAGAGTATGAACACTGAAGCTTTCTTT,CASSLYPLQSMNTEAFF
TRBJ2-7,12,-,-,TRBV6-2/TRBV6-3,TGTGCCAGCAGTTATATGCGGTGGGAGCAGTACTTC,CASSYMRWEQYF
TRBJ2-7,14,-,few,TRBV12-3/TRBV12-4,TGTGCCAGCAGTGCGGGTCTTAAACCCTACGAGCAGTACTTC,CASSAGLKPYEQYF
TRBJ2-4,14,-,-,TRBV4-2,TGTGCCAGCAGCCAAGAAGGCCAGGGGAACATTCAGTACTTC,CASSQEGQGNIQYF
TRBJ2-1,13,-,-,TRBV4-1,TGCGCCAGCAGCCAAGATGCAGGGGCTAACCAGTTCTTC,CASSQDAGANQFF
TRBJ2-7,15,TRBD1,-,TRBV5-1,TGCGCCAGCAGCTTGGGGGATTCACAGGGGGACGAGCAGTACTTC,CASSLGDSQGDEQYF
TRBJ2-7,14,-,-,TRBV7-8,TGTGCCAGCCGCTTAGATAGGCTGGGCTACGAGCAGTACTTC,CASRLDRLGYEQYF
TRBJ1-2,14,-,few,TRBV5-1,TGCGCCAGCAGCTTGGAACCAACCGGGTATGGCTACACCTTC,CASSLEPTGYGYTF
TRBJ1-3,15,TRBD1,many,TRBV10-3,TGTGCCATCAGCCCACAGGGGAGTACCGGAAACACCATATATTTT,CAISPQGSTGNTIYF
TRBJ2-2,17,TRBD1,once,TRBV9,TGTGTCAGCAGCGTAGCAGGGACAGGGGATGTCACCGGGGAGCTGTTTTTT,CVSSVAGTGDVTGELFF
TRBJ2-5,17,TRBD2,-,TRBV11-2,TGTGCCAGCAGCTTAGAACTAGCGGGAGGTTCCCAAGAGACCCAGTACTTC,CASSLELAGGSQETQYF
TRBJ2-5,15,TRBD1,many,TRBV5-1,TGCGCCAGCAGCAACCCCGGGACAGGGGGAGAGACCCAGTACTTC,CASSNPGTGGETQYF
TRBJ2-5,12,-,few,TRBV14,TGTGCCAGCAGCCAAGTCCCCGAGACCCAGTACTTC,CASSQVPETQYF
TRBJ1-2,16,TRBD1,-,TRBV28,TGTGCCAGCAGTTCACCTCGCAAACTGACAGGGAACGGCTACACCTTC,CASSSPRKLTGNGYTF
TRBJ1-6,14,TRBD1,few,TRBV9,TGTGCCAGCAGCGTGGGGACAGGCCATTCACCCCTCCACTTT,CASSVGTGHSPLHF
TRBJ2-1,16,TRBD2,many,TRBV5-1,TGCGCCAGCAGCTTGAATGCGGGGGGAAACTACAATGAGCAGTTCTTC,CASSLNAGGNYNEQFF
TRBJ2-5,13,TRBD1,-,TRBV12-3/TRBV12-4,TGTGCCAGCACCACCAGGGGGCAAGAGACCCAGTACTTC,CASTTRGQETQYF
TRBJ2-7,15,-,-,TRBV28,TGTGCCAGCCTCGACAGGCTTCTCGTTGGCTACGAGCAGTACTTC,CASLDRLLVGYEQYF
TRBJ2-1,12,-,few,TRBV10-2,TGCGCCAGCGCGACTGTAGCGCATGAGCAGTTCTTC,CASATVAHEQFF
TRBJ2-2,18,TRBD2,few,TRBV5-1,TGCGCCAGCAGCCGGACTAGCGGGGGGGTAACGGACACCGGGGAGCTGTTTTTT,CASSRTSGGVTDTGELFF